Listed here are 15 T cell receptor beta chains from one sample, sequenced in a study of control samples from healthy donors and cancer patients. Here immunoSEQ multiplex PCR was the method, and the copy in TCRdb shows in-frame clones only, minus some. The sample yields around 26,000 clones, 82% seen once. Sequencing input: PBMCs. These receptor sequences come from a man in his sixties with colorectal cancer.

The chain links TRBV3-1 (or the pseudogene TRBV3-2) to TRBJ2-2; 12 nucleotides match TRBD2. In germline, CDR1 is LGHDT, CDR2 YNNKEL (reference sequence). Trimming removed 4 bases from V and 3 bases from J; junction bases left unmatched: 9. The CDR3 is 18 residues long. The CDR3 sequence: CASSRRLAGVVDTGELFF. CDR3 coding DNA: TGTGCCAGCAGCCGGCGACTAGCGGGGGTAGTGGACACCGGGGAGCTGTTTTTT.

V is TRBV18 and J is TRBJ1-6; 9 bases are a match to TRBD1. This CDR3 spans 16 amino acids. Germline values: CDR1 KGHSH, CDR2 LQKENI. V lost 4 bases, J lost 6 bases, and 7 bases stayed unmatched. In DNA, the CDR3 is TGTGCCAGCTCACAATCAGGACAGGGGACTAATTCACCCCTCCACTTT. Translated: CASSQSGQGTNSPLHF.

The rearrangement uses TRBV15 and TRBJ1-4; the D gene is possibly TRBD1 (5 bases). The CDR3 has 15 amino acids. Germline CDR1 is LNHNV and CDR2 is YYDKDF (reference sequence). V was cut by 2 bases and J by 2 bases, with 9 bases left in between. The CDR3 nucleotides read TGTGCCACCAGCAGATTGGGGCAGACTAATGAAAAACTGTTTTTT. Amino acids: CATSRLGQTNEKLFF.

This chain connects TRBV19 to TRBJ1-5, with TRBD1 identical over 10 bases. In germline, CDR1 is LNHDA, CDR2 SQIVND (reference sequence). The CDR3 contains 16 residues. The V segment lost 10 bases and the J segment 2 bases; nucleotides outside the gene matches: 11. CDR3 sequence: CATRDRGNIGNQPQHF. CDR3 coding DNA: TGTGCCACGCGGGACAGGGGAAATATTGGCAATCAGCCCCAGCATTTT.

This chain uses TRBV7-8 with TRBJ2-1; the match to TRBD2 covers 13 bases. Germline V CDR1 and CDR2: SGHVS, FQNEAQ. The CDR3 runs to 16 residues. J lost 7 bases, V lost 5 bases, and 8 bases had no gene match. The CDR3 DNA reads TGTGCCAGCAGCGCTACTAGCGGGGGGGCCTCTAATGAGCAGTTCTTC. This codes for CASSATSGGASNEQFF.

The CDR3 DNA reads as TGTGCCAGCAGCTTAAACTCAGGGGGGCAGTACTTC. Its protein is CASSLNSGGQYF. The chain joins TRBV13 to TRBJ2-5; weak D call: TRBD1 (7 bases). Trimming stripped 2 bases from V and 11 bases from J, with 12 bases between. The CDR3 runs to 12 residues. CDR1 and CDR2 (germline): PRHDT, FYEKMQ (reference sequence).

The V call is TRBV29-1, the J call TRBJ2-1; D not certain. V dropped 5 bases and J dropped 3 bases, with 8 bases sitting between them. CDR1 and CDR2 (germline): SQVTM, ANQGSEA. The CDR3 sequence is 12 residues long. This CDR3 is CSVSSGYNEQFF. CDR3 in DNA: TGCAGCGTTAGTTCGGGCTACAATGAGCAGTTCTTC.

V usage is TRBV5-1 and J usage is TRBJ1-1; D unclear. CDR1 SGHRS and CDR2 YFSETQ come from the germline V gene. The CDR3 runs to 14 residues. V lost 1 base and J 10 bases, leaving 17 bases between the germline ends. Here the CDR3 reads CASSLRRQEDGAFF. CDR3 DNA: TGCGCCAGCAGCTTGCGCCGGCAGGAAGACGGAGCTTTCTTT.

The chain links TRBV5-1 to TRBJ1-1; D ambiguous. V lost 4 bases and J 1 base, leaving 8 bases between the germline ends. The germline gives CDR1 SGHRS, CDR2 YFSETQ. The length of the CDR3 is 13 residues. This chain's CDR3 is CASSPTPNTEAFF. CDR3 nucleotide sequence: TGCGCCAGCAGCCCAACACCGAACACTGAAGCTTTCTTT.

The rearrangement uses TRBV6-5 and TRBJ2-3, with a weak D call TRBD1 (5 bases). CDR3 length equals 14 residues. V lost 6 bases to trimming and J lost 3 bases, with 13 bases between them. The germline gives CDR1 MNHEY, CDR2 SVGAGI. DNA of the CDR3: TGTGCCAGCAGCTTGACAGCCACTACAGATACGCAGTATTTT. Translated: CASSLTATTDTQYF.

The V and J genes are TRBV15 and TRBJ1-2; D unclear. Trimming shortened V by 5 bases and J by 2 bases, and 9 bases separated the two germline ends. The CDR3 loop spans 13 amino acids. CDR1 is LNHNV and CDR2 is YYDKDF in the germline V gene (reference sequence). The CDR3 region has the DNA TGTGCCACCAGCTTTATGGAGAACTATGGCTACACCTTC. Encoded protein: CATSFMENYGYTF. Looking up the rest from reference TRBV15 and TRBJ1-2 gives the full variable domain: DAMVIQNPRYQVTQFGKPVTLSCSQTLNHNVMYWYQQKSSQAPKLLFHYYDKDFNNEADTPDNFQSRRPNTSFCFLDIRSPGLGDTAMYLCATSFMENYGYTFGSGTRLTVV.

The chain has TRBV3-1 (or the pseudogene TRBV3-2) and TRBJ1-1; the D is unclear. This CDR3 has 11 amino acids. V dropped 7 bases and J dropped 0 bases, with 3 bases sitting between them. From germline, CDR1 is LGHDT and CDR2 YNNKEL (reference sequence). The CDR3 protein is CASTMNTEAFF. The CDR3 bases are TGTGCCAGCACCATGAACACTGAAGCTTTCTTT.

The V gene is TRBV18, the J gene TRBJ2-2; TRBD1 aligns across 8 bases. The CDR3 is 15 residues long. Germline V gives CDR1 KGHSH, CDR2 LQKENI. After removal of 6 bases from V and 1 base from J, the junction contained 4 bases not matched to a gene. The CDR3 protein is CASSSGTGNTGELFF. The CDR3, as DNA: TGTGCCAGCTCGTCCGGGACAGGGAACACCGGGGAGCTGTTTTTT.

The V and J genes are TRBV12-3 or TRBV12-4 and TRBJ1-1, with no clear D. The CDR3 has 11 amino acids. Trimming left V 1 base short and J 4 bases short, with 1 base between. The CDR3 protein is CASSLGTEAFF. The DNA of the CDR3 is TGTGCCAGCAGTTTAGGCACTGAAGCTTTCTTT.

This chain uses TRBV5-1 with TRBJ1-2; D possibly corresponds to TRBD1 (5 bases). The CDR3 consists of 13 residues. V lost 5 bases and J 3 bases, leaving 11 bases between the germline ends. Germline CDR1 and CDR2: SGHRS and YFSETQ. CDR3: CASSPSRDYGYTF. The CDR3 DNA reads TGCGCCAGCAGTCCTAGCAGGGACTATGGCTACACCTTC.